These 9 T cell receptor beta chains were sequenced from one sample in a study of prognosis after radiotherapy for stage I lung cancer. Starting from genomic DNA, TCR beta CDR3 was amplified through two-round multiplex PCR. Individual primers that were specific to each TRBV and TRBJ gene served in first-round PCR. Each CDR3 protein is one row after TCRdb ran MiXCR on the multiplex PCR reads. The sample lists 20,000 to 30,000 distinct CDR3 sequences; around two fifths were seen once. The sample was PBMCs, taken before or after stereotactic body radiation therapy (not recorded which). These receptors were obtained from a donor aged 50 or older with non-small cell lung cancer.

Many counts were recorded for this clonotype. The chain employs TRBV24-1 and TRBJ2-2; no clear D. CDR3 length: 15 amino acids. Per germline, CDR1 KGHDR and CDR2 SFDVKD. V lost 6 bases and J lost 1, with 11 bases in between. The CDR3 is CATSKSPGNTGELFF. CDR3 sequence (DNA): TGTGCCACCAGTAAAAGTCCCGGGAACACCGGGGAGCTGTTTTTT.

Turning to this clonotype: A read error is possible here, since a much larger clone lies one base away. The rearrangement joins TRBV20-1 to TRBJ1-6, with D perhaps matching TRBD1 (5 bases). Germline values: CDR1 DFQATT, CDR2 SNEGSKA (reference sequence). The length of the CDR3 is 13 residues. The DNA of the CDR3 is TGCAGTGCTAGAGGAGCCCAAGGGGTCACCCTCAACTTT. Residues: CSARGAQGVTLNF.

In this sample, this clonotype turned up many times. This chain connects TRBV20-1 to TRBJ2-7; tentatively, D is TRBD2 (6 bases). Trimming pared 2 bases from V and 6 bases from J, leaving 8 bases between. This CDR3 spans 11 amino acids. Germline assignment: CDR1 DFQATT and CDR2 SNEGSKA (reference sequence). The CDR3 nucleotides read TGCAGTGCTAGACTCGGGAGCGAGCAGTACTTC. Protein: CSARLGSEQYF.

Only a few counts were recorded for this clonotype. V usage is TRBV20-1 and J usage is TRBJ2-5; 12 bases match TRBD2. Germline CDR1 is DFQATT and CDR2 is SNEGSKA (reference sequence). The CDR3 runs 16 residues. Trimming took 7 bases from V and 1 from J; bases not matched to a gene: 10. The CDR3 reads CSVSRSSGRAQETQYF. CDR3 sequence (DNA): TGCAGTGTTTCCCGATCTAGCGGGAGGGCCCAAGAGACCCAGTACTTC.

This clonotype was counted ten times or more. V is TRBV20-1 and J is TRBJ1-5; no clear D. The CDR3 has 13 amino acids. The germline CDR1 and CDR2 sequences are DFQATT and SNEGSKA (reference sequence). V lost 6 bases, J lost 3 bases, and 12 bases lay in between. Written as DNA, the CDR3 is TGCAGTGCAAGCGACACGAACAATCAGCCCCAGCATTTT. The encoded protein is CSASDTNNQPQHF.

The rearrangement joins TRBV7-2 to TRBJ2-2; D is possibly TRBD2 (5 bases). The germline V and J ends were trimmed by 6 bases and 10 bases, with 21 bases remaining between them. Germline values: CDR1 SGHTA, CDR2 FQGNSA. The CDR3 has 15 amino acids. The DNA for the CDR3 is TGTGCCAGCAGTCGTAGTCCGAGGGCCGCCTTGGAGCTGTTTTTT. Protein sequence: CASSRSPRAALELFF.

Comment on this clonotype: One base separates it from a far larger clone, so it is likely a read error. The rearrangement uses TRBV7-6 and TRBJ2-7; D ambiguous. The tail of the sequence fits TRBJ2-1 better, so the J call may be wrong. Germline CDR1 reads SGHVS; CDR2 reads FNYEAQ. This CDR3 contains 14 residues. The chain's CDR3 is CASSSLGFHNEQFF. The DNA for the CDR3 is TGTGCCAGCAGCTCCCTAGGATTCCATAATGAGCAGTTCTTC.

This clonotype was seen many times. V gene TRBV2 combines with J gene TRBJ1-2; 7 bases agree with TRBD1. The CDR3 has 13 amino acids. V lost 7 bases, J lost 4 bases, and 6 bases stayed unmatched. Germline V gene lookup returns CDR1 SNHLY and CDR2 FYNNEI. CDR3 coding DNA: TGTGCCAGCAATTTAGGACAGGTCTATGGCTACACCTTC. This translates into CASNLGQVYGYTF.

On this clonotype: One base separates it from a far larger clone, so it is likely a read error. This chain connects TRBV6-5 to TRBJ2-7; D may be TRBD2 (5 bases). Germline-derived CDR1 and CDR2 are MNHEY and SVGAGI. The ends were cut back, 7 bases at V and 8 bases at J, with 15 bases in the middle. The CDR3 runs to 12 residues. CDR3 DNA sequence: TGTGCCAGCACCTCCGGACTTGCGAAGCAGTACTTC. It translates to CASTSGLAKQYF.